This TCR beta chain is drawn from a study of glioma-infiltrating T cells. Findings and limits, study-wide: Non-neoplastic patients had below-expected tissue-blood divergence, while all gliomas exceeded expectation. Tissue and blood shared very few CDR3 sequences.

The iRepertoire nested amplicon-rescue multiplex PCR amplified TCR alpha and beta CDR3s from RNA. Input was roughly 95-450 ng of tissue mRNA or PBMC total RNA. TCRdb processed the multiplex PCR reads anew with MiXCR; each CDR3 protein has one entry. The sample shows 170,000 or so distinct CDR3 sequences, roughly two fifths of them seen only once. This CDR3 has 13 residues. Germline V CDR1 and CDR2: DFQATT, SNEGSKA (reference sequence). The V and J ends lost 3 bases and 7 bases respectively, with 14 bases between them. As concerns this clonotype: Its antigen remains unidentified. Since a much larger clone is just one base distant, this may be a read error.

Material: glioma tissue, nonneoplastic brain tissue, or PBMCs (not recorded which). The chain couples TRBV20-1 to TRBJ2-3, with a tentative D call TRBD2 (6 bases). This sequence was found in a human donor with low-grade glioma or glioblastoma, undergoing nonglioma brain surgery, or in good health (not recorded which). CDR3 DNA sequence: TGCAGTGCTAGTTCCGGGAGTCTGCATACGCAGTATTTT. The encoded protein is CSASSGSLHTQYF.